This T cell receptor (beta chain) was documented in a study of blood T cell repertoires in COVID-19. Study overall: Acute and convalescent COVID-19 samples came from the United States, Italy and Spain. Nucleic acid was either cDNA or gDNA, and it came from T cells, B-cell-depleted T cells, or PBMCs.

V was pared by 2 bases and J by 0 bases, with 19 bases between. This CDR3 region has 18 residues. Per the germline V gene, CDR1 is KGHSH and CDR2 is LQKENI. This clone was observed many times. Authors' analysis steps: It was from reference gene primer amplification that nucleated cell counts were estimated. This table comes from immunoSEQ multiplex PCR, and its TCRdb copy is limited to in-frame clones, with some not included. V, J and clone size were drawn from that table, and D and trimming were deduced from the DNA. The sample shows 250,000 to 300,000 clones, approximately 86% of them seen only once. Seattle cases were enrolled at active infection and followed longitudinally.

This clonotype was obtained from a woman in her 70s with COVID-19, enrolled during active disease. V gene TRBV18 combines with J gene TRBJ1-1; maybe TRBD1 (5 bases). The sequenced sample was peripheral blood. The CDR3 reads CASSPESPAGGMNTEAFF. CDR3 nucleotides: TGTGCCAGCTCACCAGAATCCCCGGCGGGGGGAATGAACACTGAAGCTTTCTTT. Based on the CDR3 plus reference TRBV18 and TRBJ1-1, the full variable domain is NAGVMQNPRHLVRRRGQEARLRCSPMKGHSHVYWYRQLPEEGLKFMVYLQKENIIDESGMPKERFSAEFPKEGPSILRIQQVVRGDSAAYFCASSPESPAGGMNTEAFFGQGTRLTVV.